This record covers a single TCR beta chain. Its specificity is not known. The length of the CDR3 is 12 residues. Trimming left V 6 bases short and J 6 bases short, with 12 bases between. CDR1 MNHEY and CDR2 SVGAGI come from the germline V gene. The method was immunoSEQ multiplex PCR; TCRdb's version includes in-frame clones alone and lacks a portion of them. The profile covers tens of thousands of clones, with roughly 69% appearing a single time and 4.8% taken by the ten largest. The entry originates in a study of CD4+ T cells in melanoma. Whole-study findings and limits: Reportedly, melanoma neoantigen-specific CD4+ T cells showed varied differentiation states.

The chain employs TRBV6-5 and TRBJ2-7; D not resolved. This receptor was taken from a human donor with melanoma. The sample taken for sequencing was tumor tissue. The DNA for the CDR3 is TGTGCCAGCAGCAGCATGTCTCTCGAGCAGTACTTC. This codes for CASSSMSLEQYF.